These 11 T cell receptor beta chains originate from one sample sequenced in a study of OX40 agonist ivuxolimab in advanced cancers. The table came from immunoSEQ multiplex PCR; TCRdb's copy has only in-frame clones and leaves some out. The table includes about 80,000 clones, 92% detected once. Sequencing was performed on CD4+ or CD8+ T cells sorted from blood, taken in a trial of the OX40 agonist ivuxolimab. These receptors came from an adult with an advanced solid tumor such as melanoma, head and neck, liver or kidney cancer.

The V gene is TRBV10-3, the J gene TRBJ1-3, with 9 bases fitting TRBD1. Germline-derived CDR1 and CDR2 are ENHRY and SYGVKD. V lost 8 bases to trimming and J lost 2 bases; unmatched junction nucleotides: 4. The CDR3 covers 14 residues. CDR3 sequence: CAIEDRGTGNTIYF. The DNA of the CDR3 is TGTGCCATCGAGGACAGGGGAACTGGAAACACCATATATTTT.

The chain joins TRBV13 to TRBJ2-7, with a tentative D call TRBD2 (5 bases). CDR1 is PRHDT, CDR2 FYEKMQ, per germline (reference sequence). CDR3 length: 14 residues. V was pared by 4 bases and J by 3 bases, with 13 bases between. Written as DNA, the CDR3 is TGTGCCAGCAGCTCCGGGATGATAATCTACGAGCAGTACTTC. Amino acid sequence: CASSSGMIIYEQYF.

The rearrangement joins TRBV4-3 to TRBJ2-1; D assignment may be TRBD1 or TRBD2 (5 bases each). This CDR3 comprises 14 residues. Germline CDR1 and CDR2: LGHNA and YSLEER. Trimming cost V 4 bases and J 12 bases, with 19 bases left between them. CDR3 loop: CASSLLLGDGWQFF. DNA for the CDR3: TGCGCCAGCAGCCTCTTACTAGGGGACGGATGGCAGTTCTTC.

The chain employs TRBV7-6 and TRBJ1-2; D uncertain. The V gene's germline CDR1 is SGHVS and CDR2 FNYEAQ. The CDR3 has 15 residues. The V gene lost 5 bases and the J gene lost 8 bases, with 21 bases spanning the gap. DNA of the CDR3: TGTGCCAGCAGCCCGCCACTTCAGGTGTCCTCCGGCTACACCTTC. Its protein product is CASSPPLQVSSGYTF.

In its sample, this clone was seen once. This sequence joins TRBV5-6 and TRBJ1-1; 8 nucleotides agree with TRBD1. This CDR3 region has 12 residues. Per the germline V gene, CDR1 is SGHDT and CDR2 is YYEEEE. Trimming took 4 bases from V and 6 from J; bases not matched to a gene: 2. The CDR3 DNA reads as TGTGCCAGCAGCGCGACAGGGGCTGAAGCTTTCTTT. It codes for CASSATGAEAFF.

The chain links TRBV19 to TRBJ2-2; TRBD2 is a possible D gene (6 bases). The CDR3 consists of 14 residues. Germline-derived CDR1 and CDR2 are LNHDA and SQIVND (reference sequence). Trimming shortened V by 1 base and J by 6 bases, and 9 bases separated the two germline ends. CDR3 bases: TGTGCCAGTAGTATAGTTGGAGGGGCCGGGGAGCTGTTTTTT. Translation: CASSIVGGAGELFF.

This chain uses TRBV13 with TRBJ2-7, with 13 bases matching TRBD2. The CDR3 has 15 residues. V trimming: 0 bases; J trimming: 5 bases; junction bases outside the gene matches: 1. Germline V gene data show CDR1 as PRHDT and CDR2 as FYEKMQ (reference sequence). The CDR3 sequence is CASSLGGLAGNEQYF. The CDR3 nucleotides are TGTGCCAGCAGCTTAGGGGGACTAGCGGGGAACGAGCAGTACTTC.

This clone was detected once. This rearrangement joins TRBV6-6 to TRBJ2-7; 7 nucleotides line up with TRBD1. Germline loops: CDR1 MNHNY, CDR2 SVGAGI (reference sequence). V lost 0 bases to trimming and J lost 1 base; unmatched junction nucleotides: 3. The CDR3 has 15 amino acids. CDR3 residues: CASSYSTGESYEQYF. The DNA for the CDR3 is TGTGCCAGCAGTTACTCAACAGGGGAATCCTACGAGCAGTACTTC.

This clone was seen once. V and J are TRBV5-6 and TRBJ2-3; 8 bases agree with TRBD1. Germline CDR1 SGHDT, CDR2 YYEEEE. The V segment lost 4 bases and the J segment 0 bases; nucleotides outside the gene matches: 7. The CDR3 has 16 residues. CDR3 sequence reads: CASSPGTGSSTDTQYF. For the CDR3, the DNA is TGTGCCAGCAGCCCCGGGACAGGTTCCAGCACAGATACGCAGTATTTT.

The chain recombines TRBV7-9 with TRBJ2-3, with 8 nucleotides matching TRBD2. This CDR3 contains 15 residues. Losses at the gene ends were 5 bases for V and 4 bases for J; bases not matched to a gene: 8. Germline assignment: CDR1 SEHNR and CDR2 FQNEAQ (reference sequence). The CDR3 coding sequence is TGTGCCAGCAGCCCCGGGAGCGGGGGCCCAGATACGCAGTATTTT. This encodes CASSPGSGGPDTQYF.

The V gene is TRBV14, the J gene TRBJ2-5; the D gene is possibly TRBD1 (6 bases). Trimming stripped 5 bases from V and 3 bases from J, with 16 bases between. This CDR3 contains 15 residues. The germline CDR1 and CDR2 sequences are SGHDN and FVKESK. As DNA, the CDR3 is TGTGCCAGCAGCTCAAGACGGACAGCTAAAGAGACCCAGTACTTC. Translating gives CASSSRRTAKETQYF.